A selection of T cell receptor beta chains follows, all from one sample in a study of blood T cell repertoires in COVID-19. Clones were read by immunoSEQ multiplex PCR, and TCRdb kept only the in-frame ones, dropping some. This table has some 200,000 clones, about 80% appearing once. Sequencing was done on a sample of PBMCs or T cells enriched from blood (not recorded which). These receptors all stem from a man aged 40-50 years who had recovered from COVID-19. Both conserved end residues are part of each CDR3. The D gene is left open where the match is weak. Clone size is shown for a subset of rows, as once, few, many or a class of expanded clone.

size: -; D: TRBD1; V: TRBV18; J: TRBJ2-3; CDR3: CASSRQGASDTQYF; DNA: TGTGCCAGCTCCAGACAGGGGGCGTCAGATACGCAGTATTTT
size: once; D: TRBD1; V: TRBV18; J: TRBJ2-2; CDR3: CASSQNRGPNTGELFF; DNA: TGTGCCAGCTCACAAAACAGGGGGCCCAACACCGGGGAGCTGTTTTTT
size: few; D: TRBD1; V: TRBV18; J: TRBJ1-2; CDR3: CASSPDRNYGYTF; DNA: TGTGCCAGCTCACCGGACAGGAACTATGGCTACACCTTC
size: -; D: -; V: TRBV5-4; J: TRBJ1-2; CDR3: CASSKDRASNYGYTF; DNA: TGTGCCAGCAGCAAGGACAGAGCCTCTAACTATGGCTACACCTTC
size: -; D: TRBD1; V: TRBV7-2; J: TRBJ1-6; CDR3: CASSPKQGFGNSPLHF; DNA: TGTGCCAGCAGCCCTAAACAGGGGTTTGGGAATTCACCCCTCCACTTT
size: -; D: TRBD2; V: TRBV6-5; J: TRBJ2-3; CDR3: CASSYRGGPADTQYF; DNA: TGTGCCAGCAGTTACCGCGGGGGGCCTGCAGATACGCAGTATTTT
size: -; D: TRBD2; V: TRBV29-1; J: TRBJ2-3; CDR3: CSVGTSGGAWPDTQYF; DNA: TGCAGCGTTGGGACTAGCGGGGGGGCGTGGCCAGATACGCAGTATTTT
size: -; D: -; V: TRBV5-4; J: TRBJ2-3; CDR3: CASSLLTEYTDTQYF; DNA: TGTGCCAGCAGCTTGTTAACTGAGTACACAGATACGCAGTATTTT
size: -; D: -; V: TRBV4-2; J: TRBJ2-1; CDR3: CASSQDVSEQFF; DNA: TGTGCCAGCAGCCAAGACGTCAGTGAGCAGTTCTTC
size: -; D: -; V: TRBV6-5; J: TRBJ2-1; CDR3: CASRQGPYEQFF; DNA: TGTGCCAGCAGACAGGGTCCATATGAGCAGTTCTTC
size: -; D: TRBD1; V: TRBV18; J: TRBJ2-7; CDR3: CASSRDSTYEQYF; DNA: TGTGCCAGCTCACGGGACAGCACCTACGAGCAGTACTTC
size: -; D: TRBD1; V: TRBV4-3; J: TRBJ1-1; CDR3: CASSQNPTGAVTEAFF; DNA: TGCGCCAGCAGCCAAAACCCGACAGGGGCGGTTACTGAAGCTTTCTTT
size: once; D: TRBD1; V: TRBV2; J: TRBJ2-7; CDR3: CASTPTGTGLYEQYF; DNA: TGTGCCAGCACCCCGACCGGGACAGGGCTTTACGAGCAGTACTTC
size: -; D: TRBD1; V: TRBV29-1; J: TRBJ1-2; CDR3: CSVVEGASDGYTF; DNA: TGCAGCGTTGTAGAGGGGGCGAGCGATGGCTACACCTTC
size: few; D: TRBD1; V: TRBV19; J: TRBJ1-1; CDR3: CASDRGNTEAFF; DNA: TGTGCCAGCGACAGGGGAAACACTGAAGCTTTCTTT
size: once; D: -; V: TRBV5-1; J: TRBJ1-1; CDR3: CASSLDGGRLAEAFF; DNA: TGCGCCAGCAGCTTGGACGGAGGGAGGCTCGCTGAAGCTTTCTTT
size: few; D: -; V: TRBV19; J: TRBJ2-2; CDR3: CASISGRLVNTGELFF; DNA: TGTGCCAGTATATCGGGGAGACTTGTTAACACCGGGGAGCTGTTTTTT
size: -; D: TRBD1; V: TRBV5-4; J: TRBJ1-2; CDR3: CASSRDRSYGYTF; DNA: TGTGCCAGCAGCAGGGACAGGTCTTATGGCTACACCTTC
size: -; D: -; V: TRBV7-9; J: TRBJ2-1; CDR3: CASSSNNEQFF; DNA: TGTGCCAGCAGTTCCAACAATGAGCAGTTCTTC
size: once; D: -; V: TRBV27; J: TRBJ1-5; CDR3: CASSFRDSNQPQHF; DNA: TGTGCCAGCAGTTTCAGGGATAGCAATCAGCCCCAGCATTTT
size: -; D: TRBD2; V: TRBV14; J: TRBJ2-1; CDR3: CASSHPGGSSYNEQFF; DNA: TGTGCCAGCAGCCACCCGGGGGGAAGCTCCTACAATGAGCAGTTCTTC
size: once; D: -; V: TRBV28; J: TRBJ1-1; CDR3: CASSLSGFSNTEAFF; DNA: TGTGCCAGCAGTTTATCGGGGTTCTCGAACACTGAAGCTTTCTTT
size: -; D: TRBD1; V: TRBV29-1; J: TRBJ1-1; CDR3: CSVRTGGLSRNTEAFF; DNA: TGCAGCGTCAGGACAGGGGGATTAAGCCGGAACACTGAAGCTTTCTTT
size: -; D: -; V: TRBV29-1; J: TRBJ2-5; CDR3: CSVDSGGVETQYF; DNA: TGCAGCGTTGATTCGGGGGGCGTGGAGACCCAGTACTTC
size: -; D: TRBD1; V: TRBV6-5; J: TRBJ1-3; CDR3: CASKRTGSSGNTIYF; DNA: TGTGCCAGCAAGAGGACAGGGTCCTCTGGAAACACCATATATTTT
size: -; D: -; V: TRBV7-9; J: TRBJ1-1; CDR3: CASSAPYDTINTEAFF; DNA: TGTGCCAGCAGCGCTCCTTATGACACCATAAACACTGAAGCTTTCTTT
size: -; D: -; V: TRBV12-3/TRBV12-4; J: TRBJ1-1; CDR3: CASSLARTEAFF; DNA: TGTGCCAGCAGTTTGGCACGTACTGAAGCTTTCTTT
size: -; D: -; V: TRBV7-3; J: TRBJ2-2; CDR3: CASSLDRTGELFF; DNA: TGTGCCAGCAGCTTGGACAGAACCGGGGAGCTGTTTTTT
size: -; D: -; V: TRBV19; J: TRBJ1-1; CDR3: CASSMESGITEAFF; DNA: TGTGCCAGTAGTATGGAGAGCGGAATCACTGAAGCTTTCTTT